Below are 16 T cell receptor beta chains sequenced from a single sample in a study of shared clonotypes between healthy human individuals. The assay was immunoSEQ multiplex PCR, and TCRdb's table has in-frame clones only and misses some. The sample consists of roughly 2,300,000 clones, around 90% of them appearing once. Sequencing was performed on naive CD4+ T cells from PBMCs. The subset denotes: CD45RA+ positively selected. All receptors come from a man aged 18 to 30 in good health. Some clones in this sample may be carry-over from other donors' samples.

The rearrangement uses TRBV5-4 and TRBJ2-5; 13 positions match TRBD2. Germline-derived CDR1 and CDR2 are SGHNT and YYREEE (reference sequence). Losses at the gene ends were 4 bases for V and 2 bases for J; bases not matched to a gene: 5. The CDR3 extends over 16 amino acids. The CDR3 region has the DNA TGTGCCAGCAGCCCGGGACTAGCGGGATATCAAGAGACCCAGTACTTC. It codes for CASSPGLAGYQETQYF.

V is TRBV5-1 and J is TRBJ1-6, with 7 bases that match TRBD1. The V and J ends lost 3 bases and 6 bases, in that order; junction bases with no gene match: 3. CDR3 size: 14 residues. The germline gives CDR1 SGHRS, CDR2 YFSETQ. The CDR3 DNA reads as TGCGCCAGCAGCTCCGGACAGGTTAATTCACCCCTCCACTTT. It translates to CASSSGQVNSPLHF.

This chain links TRBV9 with TRBJ1-1; D not certain. V lost 3 bases and J lost 5, with 14 bases in between. There are 14 residues in the CDR3. Germline V CDR1 and CDR2: SGDLS, YYNGEE. The CDR3 loop reads CASSASGLGTEAFF. In DNA, the CDR3 is TGTGCCAGCAGCGCGTCGGGCCTAGGGACTGAAGCTTTCTTT. The full variable domain, rest sourced from reference TRBV9 and TRBJ1-1, is DSGVTQTPKHLITATGQRVTLRCSPRSGDLSVYWYQQSLDQGLQFLIQYYNGEERAKGNILERFSAQQFPDLHSELNLSSLELGDSALYFCASSASGLGTEAFFGQGTRLTVV.

This clone was counted a single time. The chain carries TRBV12-5 and TRBJ2-2, with D unresolved. Germline V gene lookup returns CDR1 LGHNT and CDR2 FRNRAP. The CDR3 sequence is 14 residues long. The ends were cut back, 6 bases at V and 2 bases at J, with 10 bases in the middle. The CDR3 reads CASGRDVNTGELFF. CDR3 nucleotide sequence: TGTGCTAGTGGCCGCGACGTAAACACCGGGGAGCTGTTTTTT.

This clone came up once. This chain links TRBV18 with TRBJ2-7; either TRBD1 or TRBD2 may supply D (5 bases each). The CDR3 runs 14 residues. From germline, CDR1 is KGHSH and CDR2 LQKENI. Between the trimmed V and J ends, which lost 4 bases and 4 bases, there was a span of 14 bases. CDR3 nucleotide sequence: TGTGCCAGCTCACGAAGAGGGGAGCATTACGAGCAGTACTTC. Protein: CASSRRGEHYEQYF.

The J gene is TRBJ2-2, the V gene TRBV19; no firm D call. In germline, CDR1 is LNHDA, CDR2 SQIVND (reference sequence). Trimming left V 4 bases short and J 5 bases short, with 8 bases between. The CDR3 has 13 residues. CDR3 sequence (DNA): TGTGCCAGTAGTAGAGAAGGAACCGGGGAGCTGTTTTTT. Translated, it gives CASSREGTGELFF.

This chain uses TRBV15 with TRBJ1-1; 8 bases line up with TRBD1. J was trimmed by 4 bases and V by 0 bases; bases with no gene match: 1. This CDR3 contains 14 residues. Germline CDR1 LNHNV, CDR2 YYDKDF (reference sequence). The CDR3 nucleotides read TGTGCCACCAGCAGAGATACAGGGGGCACTGAAGCTTTCTTT. Amino acid sequence: CATSRDTGGTEAFF.

The CDR3 DNA reads TGTGCCAGCAGCTTGACCTCTTCGGGGATCTATGGCTACACCTTC. It translates to CASSLTSSGIYGYTF. This rearrangement joins TRBV5-6 to TRBJ1-2; D not certain. The V gene lost 1 base and the J gene lost 4 bases, with 14 bases spanning the gap. Germline assignment: CDR1 SGHDT and CDR2 YYEEEE. This CDR3 comprises 15 residues.

CDR3 amino acids: CASSLSPITEAFF. The DNA of the CDR3 is TGTGCCAGCAGCTTGAGCCCAATCACTGAAGCTTTCTTT. The chain uses TRBV7-2 and TRBJ1-1; no clear D. The CDR3 consists of 13 residues. Deletions cut 3 bases from V and 4 bases from J, with 9 bases between. Germline lookup yields CDR1 SGHTA and CDR2 FQGNSA. Full variable domain (missing parts from reference TRBV7-2 and TRBJ1-1): GAGVSQSPSNKVTEKGKDVELRCDPISGHTALYWYRQSLGQGLEFLIYFQGNSAPDKSGLPSDRFSAERTGGSVSTLTIQRTQQEDSAVYLCASSLSPITEAFFGQGTRLTVV.

This chain connects TRBV7-2 to TRBJ2-7; TRBD2 matches at 14 bases. The CDR3 sequence is 18 residues long. Looked up from germline, CDR1 is SGHTA and CDR2 is FQGNSA. After removal of 5 bases from V and 3 bases from J, the junction contained 12 bases not matched to a gene. The CDR3 DNA is TGTGCCAGCAGCACGCAAGGGACTAGCGGGAGTAGTATCTACGAGCAGTACTTC. Encoded protein: CASSTQGTSGSSIYEQYF. The variable domain in full, completed from reference TRBV7-2 and TRBJ2-7, reads GAGVSQSPSNKVTEKGKDVELRCDPISGHTALYWYRQSLGQGLEFLIYFQGNSAPDKSGLPSDRFSAERTGGSVSTLTIQRTQQEDSAVYLCASSTQGTSGSSIYEQYFGPGTRLTVT.

The V gene is TRBV9, the J gene TRBJ2-3; D is undetermined. The CDR3 loop spans 15 amino acids. Germline CDR1 SGDLS, CDR2 YYNGEE. V shed 0 bases and J shed 2 bases, with 10 bases lying between them. DNA of the CDR3: TGTGCCAGCAGCGTAGATCATCAGGCCACAGATACGCAGTATTTT. Translating gives CASSVDHQATDTQYF.

The chain links TRBV11-2 to TRBJ1-1; 10 bases are a match to TRBD1. The CDR3 spans 15 residues. Per germline, CDR1 SGHAT and CDR2 FQNNGV. With V trimmed by 3 bases and J by 2 bases, 3 bases remained unmatched. CDR3 loop: CASSFGTGANTEAFF. The DNA of the CDR3 is TGTGCCAGCAGCTTCGGGACAGGGGCAAACACTGAAGCTTTCTTT.

The rearrangement links TRBV30 to TRBJ1-4; D is possibly TRBD1 (5 bases). V lost 2 bases and J 1 base, leaving 8 bases between the germline ends. This CDR3 region has 14 residues. CDR1 and CDR2 from the germline V gene are GTSNPN and SVGIG (reference sequence). CDR3 DNA: TGTGCCTGGAGTTACCAGGGAACTAATGAAAAACTGTTTTTT. This codes for CAWSYQGTNEKLFF. Drawing the rest from reference TRBV30 and TRBJ1-4, the complete variable domain is SQTIHQWPATLVQPVGSPLSLECTVEGTSNPNLYWYRQAAGRGLQLLFYSVGIGQISSEVPQNLSASRPQDRQFILSSKKLLLSDSGFYLCAWSYQGTNEKLFFGSGTQLSVL.

CDR3 sequence (DNA): TGTGCCAGCAGTTGGACAGGGTCTCGGGGCTACACCTTC. Its translation is CASSWTGSRGYTF. The V call is TRBV2, the J call TRBJ1-2, with TRBD1 identical over 8 bases. Germline V lookup: CDR1 SNHLY, CDR2 FYNNEI. The CDR3 runs 13 residues. The V segment lost 5 bases and the J segment 8 bases; nucleotides outside the gene matches: 7. Combining the CDR3 with reference TRBV2 and TRBJ1-2 gives the whole variable domain EPEVTQTPSHQVTQMGQEVILRCVPISNHLYFYWYRQILGQKVEFLVSFYNNEISEKSEIFDDQFSVERPDGSNFTLKIRSTKLEDSAMYFCASSWTGSRGYTFGSGTRLTVV.

V and J are TRBV5-1 and TRBJ1-2, with 9 bases identical to TRBD1. After removal of 2 bases from V and 5 bases from J, the junction contained 7 bases not matched to a gene. The CDR3 runs 15 residues. The V gene's germline CDR1 is SGHRS and CDR2 YFSETQ. CDR3 nucleotides: TGCGCCAGCAGCTTAGATACAGGGGGCAGGTATGGCTACACCTTC. It encodes CASSLDTGGRYGYTF.

V is TRBV6-1 and J is TRBJ1-2; D not resolved. Trimming removed 1 base at V and 7 bases at J, with 10 bases between. Germline V gene lookup returns CDR1 MNHNS and CDR2 SASEGT. The CDR3 runs 13 residues. The CDR3 nucleotides read TGTGCCAGCAGTGAAGACTCCGGTGCTGGCTACACCTTC. Amino acids: CASSEDSGAGYTF.